This is a list of T cell receptor beta chains from one sample in a study of blood T cells in healthy people across ages. TCRdb passed the 5' RACE reads through MiXCR, listing each CDR3 protein once. The sample lists just under 550,000 distinct CDR3 sequences; approximately 25% were seen once. In addition, the sample was reused for a study of T cells of mothers and their children.

Sequencing input: blood. Receptors were obtained from a boy aged 10-17 years in good health. Both conserved end residues are part of each CDR3. The order of the fields is CDR3 DNA, CDR3 protein, V gene, clone size, D gene, J gene. The D gene is left open where the match is weak. Clone size is stated in some rows and not others, as once, few, many or a class when expanded.

DNA: TGCGCCAGCAGCCAAGACCCACGGACTAGCGGGGCCGCTACCTACAATGAGCAGTTCTTC
CDR3: CASSQDPRTSGAATYNEQFF
V: TRBV4-3
size: -
D: TRBD2
J: TRBJ2-1

DNA: TGTGCCAGCAGTGTCGACAGGGGAGCTGGAAACACCATATATTTT
CDR3: CASSVDRGAGNTIYF
V: TRBV2
size: few
D: TRBD1
J: TRBJ1-3

DNA: TGTGCCAGCAGCCAGCTGGGGGTGGAGACCCAGTACTTC
CDR3: CASSQLGVETQYF
V: TRBV14
size: many
D: -
J: TRBJ2-5

DNA: TGTGCCAGCAGTTTATCCGGGACTAGCGGGGGATTAAGAGGGGGCTACGAGCAGTACTTC
CDR3: CASSLSGTSGGLRGGYEQYF
V: TRBV27
size: many
D: TRBD2
J: TRBJ2-7

DNA: TGCGCCAGCAGCTTCACGGGATCGGGCTACGAGCAGTACTTC
CDR3: CASSFTGSGYEQYF
V: TRBV5-1
size: -
D: -
J: TRBJ2-7

DNA: TGTGCCAGCAGCTTAGCTTTTGGGAATGGCCACACCTTC
CDR3: CASSLAFGNGHTF
V: TRBV7-2
size: -
D: -
J: TRBJ1-2

DNA: TGTGCCAGCAGCTTTGATCACAGGGGAATTTCCTACGAGCAGTACTTC
CDR3: CASSFDHRGISYEQYF
V: TRBV7-9
size: few
D: TRBD1
J: TRBJ2-7

DNA: TGTGCCATCAGTGATGCCGGGGAGCTAGCCAAAAACATTCAGTACTTC
CDR3: CAISDAGELAKNIQYF
V: TRBV10-3
size: few
D: -
J: TRBJ2-4

DNA: TGTGCTAGCACCCGCGTTGAGTATGCATCCGATGAGCAGTTCTTC
CDR3: CASTRVEYASDEQFF
V: TRBV7-7
size: -
D: -
J: TRBJ2-1

DNA: TGCAGTGCCCCAGCTCGCGGGGGGCGTACATCTGAGCAGTTCTTC
CDR3: CSAPARGGRTSEQFF
V: TRBV20-1
size: -
D: TRBD2
J: TRBJ2-1

DNA: TGCAGTGCTAGAATGCCCCTAGCGGGCTACGGGGAGCTGTTTTTT
CDR3: CSARMPLAGYGELFF
V: TRBV20-1
size: few
D: TRBD2
J: TRBJ2-2

DNA: TGCAGCGTCCGGGGGGGGACACTCGAGACCCAGTACTTC
CDR3: CSVRGGTLETQYF
V: TRBV29-1
size: -
D: TRBD2
J: TRBJ2-5

DNA: TGCGCCAGCAGCCAAACAGGGGGCTGGTATGGCTACACCTTC
CDR3: CASSQTGGWYGYTF
V: TRBV4-3
size: few
D: TRBD1
J: TRBJ1-2

DNA: TGCAGTGCTAGAGGTGACAGGGGGCTATTTCAGCCCCAGCATTTT
CDR3: CSARGDRGLFQPQHF
V: TRBV20-1
size: -
D: TRBD1
J: TRBJ1-5

DNA: TGTGCCAGCAGCTTAACCGGCGGCAACACTGAAGCTTTCTTT
CDR3: CASSLTGGNTEAFF
V: TRBV7-3
size: many
D: -
J: TRBJ1-1

DNA: TGTGCCAGCAGCCGGACAGGGGAGGGGCAGTACTTC
CDR3: CASSRTGEGQYF
V: TRBV7-8
size: -
D: TRBD1
J: TRBJ2-7

DNA: TGCAGCCCGAGGAGGGACCTCATGAACACTGAAGCTTTCTTT
CDR3: CSPRRDLMNTEAFF
V: TRBV29-1
size: few
D: -
J: TRBJ1-1

DNA: TGTGCCAGCAGCTTAGGGGACAGGGGGTATCAGCCCCAGCATTTT
CDR3: CASSLGDRGYQPQHF
V: TRBV7-8
size: -
D: TRBD1
J: TRBJ1-5

DNA: TGCAGCGTTGAAGGTCGGGGGAACCAAGAGACCCAGTACTTC
CDR3: CSVEGRGNQETQYF
V: TRBV29-1
size: many
D: -
J: TRBJ2-5

DNA: TGTGCCAGCAGTTTAAGGATCGTCAGAGACGGGGCAGATACGCAGTATTTT
CDR3: CASSLRIVRDGADTQYF
V: TRBV12-3/TRBV12-4
size: -
D: -
J: TRBJ2-3

DNA: TGTGCCAGCAGCGTATCTTGGCTAGCGGGGACCTACGAGCAGTACTTC
CDR3: CASSVSWLAGTYEQYF
V: TRBV9
size: -
D: TRBD2
J: TRBJ2-7

DNA: TGCGCCAGCAGCCAAGATCGTGGGTTCTACAATGAGCAGTTCTTC
CDR3: CASSQDRGFYNEQFF
V: TRBV4-3
size: -
D: -
J: TRBJ2-1

DNA: TGTGCCAGCAGACTAGCCACTGAGGTCAATGAGCAGTTCTTC
CDR3: CASRLATEVNEQFF
V: TRBV7-3
size: -
D: -
J: TRBJ2-1

DNA: TGCAGTGCTAGAGATCCACTAGCGGGTGCCCAAGAGACCCAGTACTTC
CDR3: CSARDPLAGAQETQYF
V: TRBV20-1
size: few
D: TRBD2
J: TRBJ2-5

DNA: TGTGCCAGCAGTAGTCAGGGCGGGAATTCACCCCTCCACTTT
CDR3: CASSSQGGNSPLHF
V: TRBV7-3
size: few
D: -
J: TRBJ1-6

DNA: TGCAGTGCTAGGGGGCTTGGGAGGGGCCCCTCTGGAAACACCATATATTTT
CDR3: CSARGLGRGPSGNTIYF
V: TRBV20-1
size: -
D: -
J: TRBJ1-3

DNA: TGCGCCAGCAGCTTGGAAGGACTGGCCTACAATGAGCAGTTCTTC
CDR3: CASSLEGLAYNEQFF
V: TRBV5-1
size: few
D: -
J: TRBJ2-1

DNA: TGTGCCAGCAGCCCCCAGACGTCCTACGAGCGGTACTTC
CDR3: CASSPQTSYERYF
V: TRBV7-2
size: few
D: -
J: TRBJ2-7

DNA: TGCAGCGTCGGAGCGGGGGGGCCCCAAAACATTCAGTACTTC
CDR3: CSVGAGGPQNIQYF
V: TRBV29-1
size: many
D: TRBD2
J: TRBJ2-4

DNA: TGTGCCAGCAGCCGCACGGGACAAAGCTCCTACGAGCAGTACTTC
CDR3: CASSRTGQSSYEQYF
V: TRBV7-2
size: -
D: -
J: TRBJ2-7

DNA: TGTGCCAGCAGCTCATTAGGCGGCGGGTGGAAGACCCAGTACTTC
CDR3: CASSSLGGGWKTQYF
V: TRBV7-9
size: -
D: -
J: TRBJ2-5

DNA: TGTGCCAGCAGTTTAGTGGGTTACGGGACCCAGTACTTC
CDR3: CASSLVGYGTQYF
V: TRBV28
size: -
D: -
J: TRBJ2-5

DNA: TGTGCCAGCAGCTTAACGGGGGGAGAGATTAGGGTAGCCTGGATAGGGAACCTGTATCAGCCCCAGCATTTT
CDR3: CASSLTGGEIRVAWIGNLYQPQHF
V: TRBV7-3
size: -
D: -
J: TRBJ1-5

DNA: TGTGCCAGCAGCTTCAAAGCCGAGCAGTACTTC
CDR3: CASSFKAEQYF
V: TRBV13
size: -
D: -
J: TRBJ2-7

DNA: TGTGCCAGCAGCTTAGGGGGATCCTACGAGCAGTACTTC
CDR3: CASSLGGSYEQYF
V: TRBV27
size: many
D: -
J: TRBJ2-7

DNA: TGTGCCAGCAGGCCTGGCGCGGGCCTACAAGAGACCCAGTACTTC
CDR3: CASRPGAGLQETQYF
V: TRBV5-5
size: -
D: -
J: TRBJ2-5

DNA: TGTGCCAGCTTAGGACCCGTGAACGAGCAGTGCTTC
CDR3: CASLGPVNEQCF
V: TRBV28
size: -
D: -
J: TRBJ2-7